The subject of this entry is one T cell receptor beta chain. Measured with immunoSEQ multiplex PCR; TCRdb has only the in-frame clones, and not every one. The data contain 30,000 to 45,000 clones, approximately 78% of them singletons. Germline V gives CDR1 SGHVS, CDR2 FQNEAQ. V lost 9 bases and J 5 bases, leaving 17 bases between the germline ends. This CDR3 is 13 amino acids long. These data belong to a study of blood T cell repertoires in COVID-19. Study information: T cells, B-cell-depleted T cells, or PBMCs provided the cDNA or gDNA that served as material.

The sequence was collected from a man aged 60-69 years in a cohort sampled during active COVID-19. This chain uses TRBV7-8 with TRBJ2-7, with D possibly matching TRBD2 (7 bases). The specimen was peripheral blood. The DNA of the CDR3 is TGTGCCAGTACCTCCCGGGGGGCGAACGAGCAGTACTTC. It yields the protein CASTSRGANEQYF.